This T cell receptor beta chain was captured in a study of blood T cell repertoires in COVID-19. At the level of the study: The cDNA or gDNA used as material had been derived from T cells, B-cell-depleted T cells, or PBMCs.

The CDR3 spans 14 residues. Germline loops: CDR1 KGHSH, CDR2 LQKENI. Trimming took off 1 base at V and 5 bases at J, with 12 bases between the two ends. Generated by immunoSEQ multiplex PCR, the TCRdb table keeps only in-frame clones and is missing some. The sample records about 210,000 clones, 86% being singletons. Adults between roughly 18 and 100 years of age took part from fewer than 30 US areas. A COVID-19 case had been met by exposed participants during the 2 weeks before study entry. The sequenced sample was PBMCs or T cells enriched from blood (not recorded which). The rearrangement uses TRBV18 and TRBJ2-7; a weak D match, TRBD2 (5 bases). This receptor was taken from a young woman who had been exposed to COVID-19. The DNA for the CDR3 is TGTGCCAGCTCACCACAGTCCGGAGCGGACGAGCAGTACTTC. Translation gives CASSPQSGADEQYF.